Listed below are T cell receptor beta chains from one sample, sequenced in a study of blood T cell repertoires in COVID-19. Clones were read by immunoSEQ multiplex PCR, and TCRdb kept only the in-frame ones, dropping some. Here the sample spans 200,000 to 250,000 clones, approximately 88% being singletons. The source material was PBMCs or T cells enriched from blood (not recorded which). These receptors originate from a man aged 18 to 30 with acute COVID-19. The CDR3 runs from the conserved cysteine through the conserved F or W. The D gene is left open where the match is weak. A clone size is listed for some rows: how often the clone was seen (once, few, many), or a class if it is expanded.

>TRBV5-1|.|TRBJ2-1|.
CASSLAPGRHYNEQFF
TGCGCCAGCAGCTTGGCCCCTGGCAGACATTACAATGAGCAGTTCTTC
>TRBV14|.|TRBJ2-2|.
CASSQVAATGELFF
TGTGCCAGCAGCCAGGTGGCCGCAACCGGGGAGCTGTTTTTT
>TRBV5-1|.|TRBJ2-2|TRBD2
CASSSTSGKVGELFF
TGCGCCAGCAGCTCGACTAGCGGGAAGGTCGGGGAGCTGTTTTTT
>TRBV4-3|.|TRBJ1-4|.
CASSQYGTREEKLFF
TGCGCCAGCAGCCAGTACGGGACACGAGAAGAAAAACTGTTTTTT
>TRBV29-1|.|TRBJ2-4|.
CSVLRSDKNIQYF
TGCAGCGTTCTCAGGTCGGACAAAAACATTCAGTACTTC
>TRBV19|few|TRBJ2-1|TRBD1
CASSVTTGGYEQFF
TGTGCCAGTAGTGTCACCACAGGGGGCTATGAGCAGTTCTTC
>TRBV6-1|.|TRBJ1-3|TRBD1
CASSEWTGGAGNTIYF
TGTGCCAGCAGTGAGTGGACAGGGGGGGCTGGAAACACCATATATTTT
>TRBV19|.|TRBJ2-7|.
CASSIVGQKSYEQYF
TGTGCCAGTAGTATTGTAGGACAGAAGTCCTACGAGCAGTACTTC
>TRBV7-2|once|TRBJ2-1|TRBD1
CASSSIDRAHEQFF
TGTGCCAGCAGCTCCATCGACAGGGCACATGAGCAGTTCTTC
>TRBV5-1|.|TRBJ2-1|TRBD2
CASSSGLANSYNEQFF
TGCGCCAGCAGCTCGGGACTAGCGAACTCCTACAATGAGCAGTTCTTC
>TRBV21-1|few|TRBJ1-5|.
CASIRTIFRDRCNQPQHF
TGTGCCAGCATCCGTACAATTTTCCGGGACAGATGCAATCAGCCCCAGCATTTT
>TRBV2|.|TRBJ2-2|.
CASRLFGGANTGELFF
TGTGCCAGCAGACTGTTCGGAGGGGCGAACACCGGGGAGCTGTTTTTT
>TRBV11-1|.|TRBJ1-2|TRBD1
CASSTDRERTYGYTF
TGTGCCAGCAGCACAGACAGGGAGAGAACCTATGGCTACACCTTC
>TRBV5-4|.|TRBJ2-6|.
CASSSAADPGANVLTF
TGTGCCAGCAGCTCGGCGGCGGATCCTGGGGCCAACGTCCTGACTTTC
>TRBV11-2|.|TRBJ2-7|.
CASSRLRNYEQYF
TGTGCCAGCAGTCGACTCCGAAACTACGAGCAGTACTTC
>TRBV6-1|.|TRBJ2-7|.
CASSEEDRYEQYF
TGTGCCAGCAGTGAGGAGGATAGGTACGAGCAGTACTTC
>TRBV7-3|.|TRBJ2-5|TRBD2
CASSPAGGGLGQETQYF
TGTGCCAGCAGCCCGGCCGGGGGGGGCCTGGGGCAAGAGACCCAGTACTTC
>TRBV28|.|TRBJ1-2|TRBD1
CASSFPTGAYGYTF
TGTGCCAGCAGTTTCCCGACAGGGGCCTATGGCTACACCTTC
>TRBV5-1|.|TRBJ2-3|TRBD2
CASTTTGLLTDTQYF
TGCGCCAGCACCACAACGGGACTATTAACAGATACGCAGTATTTT
>TRBV6-2/TRBV6-3|.|TRBJ1-2|TRBD1
CASSYSGQGDGYTF
TGTGCCAGCAGTTACTCGGGACAGGGGGACGGCTACACCTTC
>TRBV7-2|.|TRBJ1-4|TRBD1
CASSWRGRGNEKLFF
TGTGCCAGCAGCTGGAGGGGGCGCGGTAATGAAAAACTGTTTTTT
>TRBV12-3/TRBV12-4|many|TRBJ2-2|.
CASSLSLTGELFF
TGTGCCAGCAGTTTGAGTCTCACCGGGGAGCTGTTTTTT